Following are 23 T cell receptor beta chains from one sample sequenced in a study of identical twins. TCRdb reprocessed the 5' RACE reads via MiXCR and lists one record per CDR3 protein. The sample contains roughly 1,500,000 distinct CDR3 sequences, around 29% of which appear only once. Sequencing was done on a sample of cord blood. The receptors were gathered from a newborn girl in good health.

The V and J genes are TRBV10-3 and TRBJ2-1; D not resolved. Trimming took off 3 bases at V and 1 base at J, with 4 bases between the two ends. This CDR3 comprises 13 residues. CDR1 ENHRY and CDR2 SYGVKD come from the germline V gene. CDR3: CAISEESYNEQFF. The CDR3 coding sequence is TGTGCCATCAGTGAAGAGTCCTACAATGAGCAGTTCTTC.

V and J are TRBV2 and TRBJ2-2, with D uncertain. CDR1 SNHLY and CDR2 FYNNEI come from the germline V gene. Trimming left V 10 bases short and J 5 bases short, with 17 bases between. The CDR3 runs 14 residues. CDR3 residues: CATVLEVGTGELFF. The CDR3 coding sequence is TGTGCCACCGTGCTAGAAGTTGGAACCGGGGAGCTGTTTTTT. Filled out from reference TRBV2 and TRBJ2-2, the complete variable domain reads EPEVTQTPSHQVTQMGQEVILRCVPISNHLYFYWYRQILGQKVEFLVSFYNNEISEKSEIFDDQFSVERPDGSNFTLKIRSTKLEDSAMYFCATVLEVGTGELFFGEGSRLTVL.

The chain couples TRBV27 to TRBJ1-6; no reliable D call. Trimming pared 3 bases from V and 2 bases from J, leaving 14 bases between. The CDR3 runs to 17 residues. Germline CDR1 reads MNHEY; CDR2 reads SMNVEV (reference sequence). CDR3 in DNA: TGTGCCAGCAGTTTTTCTTTCTCGGGCACCTATAATTCACCCCTCCACTTT. Protein: CASSFSFSGTYNSPLHF.

This clonotype was observed a few times. This chain joins TRBV28 and TRBJ2-7, with TRBD1 matching over 9 bases. The germline gives CDR1 MDHEN, CDR2 SYDVKM. The CDR3 is 15 amino acids. Trimming removed 2 bases from V and 3 bases from J; junction bases left unmatched: 5. CDR3 protein: CASSLVGTGLYEQYF. The CDR3, as DNA: TGTGCCAGCAGTTTAGTTGGGACAGGGCTCTACGAGCAGTACTTC.

A single count supports this clonotype. The chain recombines TRBV3-1 with TRBJ1-6; D is unresolved. CDR1 is LGHDT, CDR2 YNNKEL, per germline (reference sequence). The CDR3 runs to 14 residues. Trimming cost V 0 bases and J 9 bases, with 9 bases left between them. The DNA for the CDR3 is TGTGCCAGCAGCCAAGAGGTCAGTAGTTCACCCCTCCACTTT. Translating it yields CASSQEVSSSPLHF.

The rearrangement joins TRBV20-1 to TRBJ2-2, with D perhaps TRBD2 (6 bases). This CDR3 contains 14 residues. Germline values: CDR1 DFQATT, CDR2 SNEGSKA (reference sequence). The V gene lost 4 bases and the J gene lost 4 bases, with 13 bases spanning the gap. CDR3 sequence: CSAIRSSATGELFF. In nucleotides, the CDR3 is TGCAGTGCTATTAGGTCTAGCGCCACCGGGGAGCTGTTTTTT.

Worth noting for this clonotype: One base away lies a much larger clone, so this may be a sequencing read error. The chain combines TRBV5-1 with TRBJ2-1, with D perhaps TRBD1 (6 bases). Germline CDR1 SGHRS, CDR2 YFSETQ. Trimming stripped 3 bases from V and 2 bases from J, with 15 bases between. The CDR3 is 16 amino acids. This CDR3 reads CASSYRDASPYNEQFF. DNA of the CDR3: TGCGCCAGCAGCTACAGGGATGCGAGCCCCTACAATGAGCAGTTCTTC.

This clonotype was counted between two and nine times. The genes are TRBV7-9 and TRBJ2-5; TRBD2 might be the D (5 bases). The CDR3 is 15 amino acids. CDR1 SEHNR and CDR2 FQNEAQ come from the germline V gene (reference sequence). V lost 1 base to trimming and J lost 4 bases, with 13 bases between them. The CDR3 nucleotides read TGTGCCAGCAGCTTAGAGCGGTCTTCGGGAGAGACCCAGTACTTC. It specifies CASSLERSSGETQYF.

This clonotype was seen a few times. The chain recombines TRBV20-1 with TRBJ2-7, with unresolved D. In germline, CDR1 is DFQATT, CDR2 SNEGSKA (reference sequence). The CDR3 runs 13 residues. V was trimmed by 3 bases and J by 2 bases, leaving 11 bases between them. CDR3 in amino acids: CSASSRVTYEQYF. The CDR3 DNA reads TGCAGTGCTAGTTCAAGGGTCACCTACGAGCAGTACTTC.

This clonotype turned up a few times. This rearrangement joins TRBV5-1 to TRBJ2-1; 10 nucleotides agree with TRBD2. Germline CDR1 reads SGHRS; CDR2 reads YFSETQ. There are 16 residues in the CDR3. The V gene end was trimmed by 4 bases and the J gene end by 3 bases; junction bases not matched to a gene: 7. The CDR3 region is CASSIGLAGDYNEQFF. CDR3 coding DNA: TGCGCCAGCAGCATCGGCCTAGCGGGAGACTACAATGAGCAGTTCTTC.

The chain couples TRBV7-2 to TRBJ1-5, with D unresolved. The CDR3 length is 15 residues. From germline, CDR1 is SGHTA and CDR2 FQGNSA. Trimming pared 3 bases from V and 0 bases from J, leaving 9 bases between. In nucleotides, the CDR3 is TGTGCCAGCAGCTTGACAAAATATAGCAATCAGCCCCAGCATTTT. Protein product: CASSLTKYSNQPQHF.

This clonotype was found a few times. The genes are TRBV20-1 and TRBJ1-5; D possibly corresponds to TRBD1 (5 bases). V was cut by 3 bases and J by 2 bases, with 11 bases left in between. The CDR3 is 14 amino acids. Germline V gives CDR1 DFQATT, CDR2 SNEGSKA (reference sequence). CDR3 DNA: TGCAGTGCTAGGGCACAGGAGGGCAATCAGCCCCAGCATTTT. This translates into CSARAQEGNQPQHF.

This clonotype was seen a few times. The rearrangement uses TRBV3-1 and TRBJ2-1, with D hard to call. The CDR3 is 14 residues long. Germline V gene sequence: CDR1 LGHDT, CDR2 YNNKEL (reference sequence). The V end was cut by 2 bases, the J end by 2 bases, with 7 bases between. The CDR3 loop reads CASSQSVTYNEQFF. The CDR3 nucleotides read TGTGCCAGCAGCCAATCGGTCACCTACAATGAGCAGTTCTTC.

This clonotype was seen a few times. The chain uses TRBV5-1 and TRBJ2-3; 12 nucleotides match TRBD2. Germline V lookup: CDR1 SGHRS, CDR2 YFSETQ. V trimming: 4 bases; J trimming: 5 bases; junction bases outside the gene matches: 8. The CDR3 length is 16 residues. The CDR3 is CASSLGLAGSRDTQYF. Written as DNA, the CDR3 is TGCGCCAGCAGCCTCGGACTAGCGGGATCGAGAGATACGCAGTATTTT.

J is TRBJ2-1 and V is TRBV4-2; 9 bases fit TRBD2. This CDR3 has 17 amino acids. V was pared by 1 base and J by 0 bases, with 4 bases of the junction left unmatched. Germline V lookup: CDR1 LGHNA, CDR2 YNFKEQ. This CDR3 reads CASSQGGSGSSYNEQFF. Here the CDR3 DNA reads TGTGCCAGCAGCCAAGGGGGTAGCGGGAGCTCCTACAATGAGCAGTTCTTC.

The V gene is TRBV20-1, the J gene TRBJ1-3, with 9 bases matching TRBD1. The V gene's germline CDR1 is DFQATT and CDR2 SNEGSKA (reference sequence). With V trimmed by 5 bases and J by 6 bases, 5 bases remained unmatched. The CDR3 sequence is 13 residues long. The CDR3 nucleotides are TGCAGTGCTGGAACAGGGGGCAAAAACACCATATATTTT. Amino acid sequence: CSAGTGGKNTIYF.

This clonotype was seen a handful of times. The rearrangement joins TRBV27 to TRBJ2-4, with D perhaps assigned TRBD1 or TRBD2 (6 bases each). V lost 5 bases to trimming and J lost 9 bases, with 23 bases between them. CDR3 length equals 16 residues. Germline V lookup: CDR1 MNHEY, CDR2 SMNVEV (reference sequence). The CDR3 loop is CASSLGKQGRRAIQYF. The CDR3 DNA follows: TGTGCCAGCAGTCTCGGGAAACAGGGAAGGAGGGCCATTCAGTACTTC.

The V call is TRBV4-2, the J call TRBJ2-7; D is ambiguous. Trimming took off 0 bases at V and 3 bases at J, with 12 bases between the two ends. This CDR3 contains 15 residues. Germline CDR1 reads LGHNA; CDR2 reads YNFKEQ. CDR3 nucleotide sequence: TGTGCCAGCAGCCAAGAGCGCCTTAACCTCTACGAGCAGTACTTC. Protein sequence: CASSQERLNLYEQYF.

The genes are TRBV10-3 and TRBJ1-2; TRBD1 might be the D (6 bases). Trimming took off 3 bases at V and 2 bases at J, with 13 bases between the two ends. CDR1 is ENHRY, CDR2 SYGVKD, per germline. This CDR3 contains 15 residues. CDR3 in amino acids: CAISDPRDKNYGYTF. CDR3 nucleotides: TGTGCCATCAGTGACCCCCGGGACAAAAACTATGGCTACACCTTC.

This clonotype was observed a few times. This chain joins TRBV6-1 and TRBJ1-1; 7 bases agree with TRBD1. With 6 bases clipped from V and 0 bases from J, the junction kept 7 bases outside the gene matches. Germline V gene lookup returns CDR1 MNHNS and CDR2 SASEGT. This CDR3 is 15 amino acids long. The CDR3 bases are TGTGCCAGCAGCGCCCGGGACAGCCTGAACACTGAAGCTTTCTTT. Protein product: CASSARDSLNTEAFF.

The J gene is TRBJ2-6, the V gene TRBV3-1; TRBD2 matches 7 bases. V trimming: 3 bases; J trimming: 1 base; junction bases outside the gene matches: 21. In germline, CDR1 is LGHDT, CDR2 YNNKEL (reference sequence). The CDR3 is 22 residues long. Here the CDR3 reads CASSQSLGLVAYPQSGANVLTF. CDR3 in DNA: TGTGCCAGCAGCCAGAGCCTAGGACTAGTGGCCTACCCCCAGTCTGGGGCCAACGTCCTGACTTTC. Full variable domain (remainder filled in from reference TRBV3-1 and TRBJ2-6): DTAVSQTPKYLVTQMGNDKSIKCEQNLGHDTMYWYKQDSKKFLKIMFSYNNKELIINETVPNRFSPKSPDKAHLNLHINSLELGDSAVYFCASSQSLGLVAYPQSGANVLTFGAGSRLTVL.

This clonotype showed up just a few times. This sequence joins TRBV7-2 and TRBJ2-1; the match to TRBD1 covers 8 bases. This CDR3 is built from 13 residues. Germline trimming cut 5 bases from V and 10 bases from J; bases unmatched to any gene: 7. The germline V gene has CDR1 SGHTA and CDR2 FQGNSA. CDR3 sequence: CASSLEWDREQFF. The CDR3 coding sequence is TGTGCCAGCAGCCTAGAATGGGACAGGGAGCAGTTCTTC.

The rearrangement uses TRBV20-1 and TRBJ1-6, with D tentatively TRBD1 (6 bases). Germline lookup yields CDR1 DFQATT and CDR2 SNEGSKA (reference sequence). Trimming stripped 1 base from V and 3 bases from J, with 10 bases between. This CDR3 has 15 amino acids. CDR3 DNA sequence: TGCAGTGCTAGAGGCAGGGGACACTATAATTCACCCCTCCACTTT. Protein product: CSARGRGHYNSPLHF.